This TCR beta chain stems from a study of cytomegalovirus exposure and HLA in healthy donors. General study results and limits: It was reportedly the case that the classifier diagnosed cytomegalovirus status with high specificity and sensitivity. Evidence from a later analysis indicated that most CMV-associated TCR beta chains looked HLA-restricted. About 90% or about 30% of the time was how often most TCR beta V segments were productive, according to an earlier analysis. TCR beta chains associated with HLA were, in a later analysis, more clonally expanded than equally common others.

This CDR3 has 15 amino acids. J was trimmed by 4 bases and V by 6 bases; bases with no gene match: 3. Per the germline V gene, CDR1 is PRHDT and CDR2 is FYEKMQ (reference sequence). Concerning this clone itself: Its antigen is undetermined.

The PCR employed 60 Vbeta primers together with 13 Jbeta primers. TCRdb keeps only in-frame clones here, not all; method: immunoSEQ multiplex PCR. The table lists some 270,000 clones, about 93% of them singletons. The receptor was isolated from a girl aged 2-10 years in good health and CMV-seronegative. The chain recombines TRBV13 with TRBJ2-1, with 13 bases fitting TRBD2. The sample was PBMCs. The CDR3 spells CASRQGLAGYNEQFF. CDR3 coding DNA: TGTGCCAGCAGGCAGGGACTAGCGGGGTACAATGAGCAGTTCTTC.